The present TCR beta chain was sequenced within a study of identical twins. Points from the study as a whole: Out-of-frame alpha sequences that twins shared showed excess low generation probability.

The CDR3 is 17 residues long. The germline V gene encodes CDR1 SGHDT and CDR2 YYEEEE. With V trimmed by 4 bases and J by 5 bases, 11 bases remained unmatched. As for this clonotype: What it recognizes is unknown.

Healthy Caucasian individuals made up all the donors. Template switching (which added a universal primer site) was used, and cDNA carried unique molecular identifiers. TCRdb reprocessed the 5' RACE reads with MiXCR, giving one entry per CDR3 protein. Among about 490,000 distinct CDR3 sequences listed, around 15% were seen once. The same sample was also studied in work on yellow fever vaccine responses in identical twins.

This TCR was sampled from a woman younger than 30 in good health. The chain has TRBV5-6 and TRBJ2-5, with 13 bases that match TRBD2. The source material was CD4+ T cells sorted from blood. The CDR3: CASSTWTSGRRGETQYF. CDR3 nucleotide sequence: TGTGCCAGCAGCACCTGGACTAGCGGGAGACGTGGGGAGACCCAGTACTTC.